The clone carrying this T cell receptor (beta chain) has a handful of counts. What it binds is unknown. The data were produced by immunoSEQ multiplex PCR, yet TCRdb's version contains in-frame clones alone and is incomplete. The table lists 300,000 to 400,000 clones, over 55% of them singletons. The data originate from a study of cytotoxic CD8 clonotypes in ibrutinib-treated CLL. For the study at large: The group held roughly twelve relapsed/refractory and approximately 15 treatment-naive patients, with under 18 IGHV unmutated. Once patients had received a median roughly 11 months of treatment, range 6 to 36, response samples were obtained.

The ends were cut back, 0 bases at V and 6 bases at J, with 12 bases in the middle. The CDR3 loop spans 14 amino acids. Germline V CDR1 and CDR2: MNHEY, SVGAGI. Study results and limitations: Measured clonality at baseline was greater than in age-matched healthy donors and tracked with circulating CD8+ T-cell counts. Few clonotypes were public, and these shrank or held steady under treatment.

The source of this sequence is a human donor with chronic lymphocytic leukemia. The sequences come from PBMCs, collected after 36 months of ibrutinib treatment. This chain joins TRBV6-5 and TRBJ2-7; D unresolved. The CDR3 spells CASSYSVPLGEQYF. The CDR3 DNA is TGTGCCAGCAGTTACTCGGTTCCCCTAGGCGAGCAGTACTTC.